These T cell receptor beta chains were read from a single sample in a study of T cells in Graves' hyperthyroidism and ophthalmopathy. TCRdb called the multiplex PCR reads again in MiXCR, with one record for every CDR3 protein. This table has some 350,000 distinct CDR3 sequences, 19% appearing once. Sequences were obtained from blood. The receptor set was obtained from a woman between 18 and 30 years old with Graves' hyperthyroidism. Both conserved end residues are part of each CDR3. D genes are given only for firm matches. Clone size is stated in some rows and not others, as once, few, many or a class when expanded.

abundance | d_gene | j_gene | v_gene | CDR3nt | CDR3aa
once | NA | TRBJ1-1 | TRBV7-3 | TGTGCCAGCAGCTTAGGGGGTAGTCTGAACACTGAAGCTTTCTTT | CASSLGGSLNTEAFF
many | NA | TRBJ2-2 | TRBV11-1 | TGTGCCAGCAGCGCGCAAACAGGGCGGAACACCGGGGAGCTGTTTTTT | CASSAQTGRNTGELFF
NA | NA | TRBJ1-1 | TRBV19 | TGTGCCAGTAGTGAACAGGGTAGGTTCACTGAAGCTTTCTTT | CASSEQGRFTEAFF
many | NA | TRBJ2-2 | TRBV6-4 | TGTGCCAGCAGTGCTGTGGGGGCGAGTACCGGGGAGCTGTTTTTT | CASSAVGASTGELFF
NA | NA | TRBJ1-2 | TRBV12-3/TRBV12-4 | TGTGCCAGCAGTTTAGCGGACGGTAGGGGCTACACCTTC | CASSLADGRGYTF
many | NA | TRBJ1-1 | TRBV30 | TGTGCCTGGGGCCTGAAGGCTAAGAACACTGAAGCTTTCTTT | CAWGLKAKNTEAFF
many | TRBD1 | TRBJ1-1 | TRBV27 | TGTGCCAGCAGTTGGGGGAACACAGGGGGCTCGAGGGCTTTCTTT | CASSWGNTGGSRAFF
NA | NA | TRBJ1-5 | TRBV12-3/TRBV12-4 | TGTGCCAGCAGTTCCCAGACGGGGAATCAGCCCCAGCATTTT | CASSSQTGNQPQHF
many | NA | TRBJ1-2 | TRBV5-1 | TGCGCCAGCAGCTCAGAGGCGGCGTATGGCTACACCTTC | CASSSEAAYGYTF
many | TRBD2 | TRBJ2-5 | TRBV5-1 | TGCGCCAGCAGCGGAAAGGTCTCTAGCGGGGAGGGGGAGACCCAGTACTTC | CASSGKVSSGEGETQYF
NA | NA | TRBJ1-1 | TRBV12-3/TRBV12-4 | TGTGCCAGCAGGGAAGGACAGCTGGAAGCTTTCTTT | CASREGQLEAFF
many | NA | TRBJ1-2 | TRBV5-1 | TGCGCCAGCAGCTTGGGTGATACAGGGAGCTATGGCTACACCTTC | CASSLGDTGSYGYTF
NA | TRBD1 | TRBJ2-7 | TRBV20-1 | TGCAGTGCTAGCCCCGACAGGGGGGGCTACGAGCAGTACTTC | CSASPDRGGYEQYF
NA | TRBD1 | TRBJ1-1 | TRBV6-2/TRBV6-3 | TGTGCCAGCAGGTGGGGTAGAGGGACAGGGCTAGGGAACACTGAAGCTTTCTTT | CASRWGRGTGLGNTEAFF
few | NA | TRBJ2-7 | TRBV20-1 | TGCAGTGCTTACCAGGACAGTGGAGGGAGCGAGCAGTACTTC | CSAYQDSGGSEQYF
NA | NA | TRBJ1-2 | TRBV14 | TGTGCCAGCAGCAAGGGAGGAACAGCGGCGTATGGCTACACCTTC | CASSKGGTAAYGYTF
many | NA | TRBJ2-5 | TRBV9 | TGTGCCAGCAGCGTAGTGGGGGGACAGACCCAGTACTTC | CASSVVGGQTQYF
many | NA | TRBJ2-2 | TRBV6-5 | TGTGCCAGCAATAGGGGGGCCACCGGGGAGCTGTTTTTT | CASNRGATGELFF
NA | NA | TRBJ1-2 | TRBV25-1 | TGTGCCAGCAGTGATATAGGTGGCTACACCTTC | CASSDIGGYTF
many | NA | TRBJ1-1 | TRBV12-3/TRBV12-4 | TGTGCCAGCAGTTTATTTGGGGGGAACACTGAAGCTTTCTTT | CASSLFGGNTEAFF
few | TRBD1 | TRBJ1-5 | TRBV11-2 | TGTGCCAGCAGCCTTACAGGGGATTATTATCAGCCCCAGCATTTT | CASSLTGDYYQPQHF
many | NA | TRBJ2-6 | TRBV30 | TGTGCCTGGAGTCTGCGGGGAACCTCGGGGGCCAACGTCCTGACTTTC | CAWSLRGTSGANVLTF
few | NA | TRBJ1-2 | TRBV4-1 | TGCGCCAGCAGCCAAGGGCGGGGGCCATCCCTTAACTATAGCTACACCTTC | CASSQGRGPSLNYSYTF